This passage covers 24 T cell receptor beta chains from one sample sequenced in a study of cytomegalovirus exposure and HLA in healthy donors. Assay used: immunoSEQ multiplex PCR; TCRdb lists only in-frame clones, some missing. The top ten clones hold roughly 5.3% of a sample with about 43,000 clones, roughly nine tenths of them seen once. Sequencing was done on a sample of PBMCs. The receptors here all came from a man between 18 and 35 years old in good health and CMV-seronegative.

V is TRBV6-5 and J is TRBJ2-5, with 8 nucleotides matching TRBD1. V dropped 2 bases and J dropped 4; count of bases not matched to a gene: 6. Germline values: CDR1 MNHEY, CDR2 SVGAGI. The CDR3 loop spans 15 amino acids. The CDR3 spells CASSYDRGFLETQYF. For the CDR3, the DNA is TGTGCCAGCAGTTACGACAGGGGTTTTCTAGAGACCCAGTACTTC.

The chain has TRBV13 and TRBJ1-6; tentatively, D is TRBD1 (5 bases). V was shortened by 2 bases and J by 7 bases, with 9 bases between the two germline ends. The CDR3 contains 14 residues. Germline CDR1 reads PRHDT; CDR2 reads FYEKMQ (reference sequence). CDR3 sequence reads: CASSLQGRNSPLHF. The CDR3 DNA follows: TGTGCCAGCAGCTTACAGGGTAGGAATTCACCCCTCCACTTT.

The chain employs TRBV14 and TRBJ1-2; D might be TRBD1 (5 bases). From germline, CDR1 is SGHDN and CDR2 FVKESK. This CDR3 is built from 15 residues. The ends were cut back, 2 bases at V and 4 bases at J, with 14 bases in the middle. In DNA form, the CDR3 reads TGTGCCAGCAGCCAAACAGGACGAGTCAGCTATGGCTACACCTTC. Translation gives CASSQTGRVSYGYTF.

The chain links TRBV5-1 to TRBJ2-7; possibly TRBD2 for D (5 bases). Trimming removed 7 bases at V and 0 bases at J, with 14 bases between. The CDR3 sequence is 14 residues long. Germline lookup yields CDR1 SGHRS and CDR2 YFSETQ. The CDR3 here is CASRYSGDSYEQYF. In DNA, the CDR3 is TGCGCCAGCCGCTATTCCGGGGACTCCTACGAGCAGTACTTC.

This clone was detected only once. The V call is TRBV27, the J call TRBJ2-7; 9 bases line up with TRBD1. The germline V gene has CDR1 MNHEY and CDR2 SMNVEV (reference sequence). V shed 6 bases and J 0 bases; nucleotides not matched to a gene: 6. This CDR3 is 15 amino acids long. CDR3 DNA: TGTGCCAGCAGGTTGGGACAGGGACTCTCCTACGAGCAGTACTTC. Translated: CASRLGQGLSYEQYF.

This clone was observed a single time. The chain joins TRBV7-9 to TRBJ2-7, with 8 bases fitting TRBD1. Trimming cost V 5 bases and J 6 bases; bases outside gene matches: 3. The V gene's germline CDR1 is SEHNR and CDR2 FQNEAQ (reference sequence). The CDR3 sequence is 12 residues long. CDR3 loop: CASSLTGGEQYF. CDR3 in DNA: TGTGCCAGCAGCCTCACAGGGGGCGAGCAGTACTTC. Supplemented by reference TRBV7-9 and TRBJ2-7, the full variable domain reads DTGVSQNPRHKITKRGQNVTFRCDPISEHNRLYWYRQTLGQGPEFLTYFQNEAQLEKSRLLSDRFSAERPKGSFSTLEIQRTEQGDSAMYLCASSLTGGEQYFGPGTRLTVT.

The genes are TRBV2 and TRBJ1-1, with D perhaps matching TRBD1 (6 bases). V was clipped by 7 bases and J by 4 bases, with 31 bases between them. The CDR3 runs to 19 residues. Germline V gene sequence: CDR1 SNHLY, CDR2 FYNNEI. The CDR3 nucleotides read TGTGCCAGCATCTTAAGGGGACGCGCAGGGGAATGGCGGAGCACTGAAGCTTTCTTT. It encodes CASILRGRAGEWRSTEAFF.

V usage is TRBV6-1 and J usage is TRBJ2-7, with D hard to call. V was cut by 7 bases and J by 4 bases, with 8 bases left in between. Germline V gives CDR1 MNHNS, CDR2 SASEGT. This CDR3 has 11 residues. The CDR3 region has the DNA TGTGCCAGCACCCTATGGTACGAGCAGTACTTC. Its protein is CASTLWYEQYF.

The chain joins TRBV5-5 to TRBJ2-3; 7 nucleotides align to TRBD2. V shed 1 base and J 6 bases; nucleotides not matched to a gene: 5. This CDR3 comprises 14 residues. The V gene's germline CDR1 is SGHKS and CDR2 YYEKEE (reference sequence). The DNA of the CDR3 is TGTGCCAGCAGCTTGCCTAGCGGCTTGGATACGCAGTATTTT. As protein: CASSLPSGLDTQYF.

The chain links TRBV6-1 to TRBJ2-3, with D possibly TRBD2 on 6 matching bases. Germline CDR1 MNHNS, CDR2 SASEGT. Trimming removed 4 bases from V and 2 bases from J, with 13 bases in between. The CDR3 covers 15 residues. The CDR3 region is CASSGTGAITDTQYF. The CDR3 coding sequence is TGTGCCAGCAGTGGGACGGGAGCGATCACAGATACGCAGTATTTT.

This chain uses TRBV6-5 with TRBJ2-7; the D gene is possibly TRBD2 (5 bases). V was shortened by 3 bases and J by 1 base, with 10 bases between the two germline ends. This CDR3 has 14 amino acids. CDR1 MNHEY and CDR2 SVGAGI come from the germline V gene. The CDR3 region is CASSYPRESYEQYF. The DNA for the CDR3 is TGTGCCAGCAGTTATCCCCGGGAATCCTACGAGCAGTACTTC.

The chain couples TRBV2 to TRBJ1-5; D ambiguous. Germline CDR1 SNHLY, CDR2 FYNNEI. The V gene lost 6 bases and the J gene lost 1 base, with 10 bases spanning the gap. The CDR3 covers 14 residues. In nucleotides, the CDR3 is TGTGCCAGCAGCTCCGGGTTGAGCAATCAGCCCCAGCATTTT. Protein sequence: CASSSGLSNQPQHF.

The V and J genes are TRBV2 and TRBJ1-2; TRBD1 matches at 8 bases. CDR3 size: 14 residues. Per the germline V gene, CDR1 is SNHLY and CDR2 is FYNNEI. V shed 6 bases, J shed 4 bases, and the junction held 7 bases outside the gene matches. In DNA form, the CDR3 reads TGTGCCAGCAGCCCGACAGGGGACAGCTATGGCTACACCTTC. It translates to CASSPTGDSYGYTF.

The V call is TRBV2, the J call TRBJ2-6; D is perhaps TRBD2 (5 bases). This CDR3 is built from 16 residues. V was shortened by 5 bases and J by 0 bases, with 11 bases between the two germline ends. The germline V gene has CDR1 SNHLY and CDR2 FYNNEI. This CDR3 reads CASSLGANSGANVLTF. In DNA form, the CDR3 reads TGTGCCAGCAGTTTGGGAGCGAACTCTGGGGCCAACGTCCTGACTTTC.

V usage is TRBV18 and J usage is TRBJ2-7, with D possibly TRBD1 on 6 matching bases. Per germline, CDR1 KGHSH and CDR2 LQKENI. Trimming took 4 bases from V and 7 from J, leaving 17 bases between them. There are 14 residues in the CDR3. CDR3 DNA: TGTGCCAGCTCACAACTACCGGACAGTCCAGAGCAGTACTTC. Its translation is CASSQLPDSPEQYF.

This clone was seen a single time. This chain uses TRBV5-1 with TRBJ2-2, with D tentatively TRBD2 (5 bases). The germline gives CDR1 SGHRS, CDR2 YFSETQ. V lost 0 bases to trimming and J lost 0 bases, with 12 bases between them. The CDR3 loop spans 17 amino acids. This chain's CDR3 is CASSLGSWTPNTGELFF. DNA for the CDR3: TGCGCCAGCAGCTTGGGTAGTTGGACTCCGAACACCGGGGAGCTGTTTTTT.

The V gene is TRBV7-9, the J gene TRBJ1-1; 7 nucleotides match TRBD1. V was clipped by 5 bases and J by 4 bases; unmatched bases: 10. Germline loops: CDR1 SEHNR, CDR2 FQNEAQ (reference sequence). The CDR3 sequence is 15 residues long. Written as DNA, the CDR3 is TGTGCCAGCAGCCCAGGGGGGTTCCGTAGCACTGAAGCTTTCTTT. It yields the protein CASSPGGFRSTEAFF.

V usage is TRBV5-1 and J usage is TRBJ1-1, with a weak D call TRBD1 (5 bases). The CDR3 consists of 13 residues. Germline V gene lookup returns CDR1 SGHRS and CDR2 YFSETQ. V lost 0 bases to trimming and J lost 5 bases, with 8 bases between them. The CDR3 bases are TGCGCCAGCAGCTTGGCGCAGGGTACTGAAGCTTTCTTT. This gives the protein CASSLAQGTEAFF.

The genes are TRBV13 and TRBJ2-6, with 11 bases lining up with TRBD1. Germline trimming cut 4 bases from V and 4 bases from J; bases unmatched to any gene: 12. CDR3 length: 19 amino acids. Germline CDR1 reads PRHDT; CDR2 reads FYEKMQ (reference sequence). CDR3 DNA sequence: TGTGCCAGCAGCTGGAGTACCGGGACAGGGGGTTACGGGGCCAACGTCCTGACTTTC. Translated: CASSWSTGTGGYGANVLTF.

This chain connects TRBV27 to TRBJ2-5; the match to TRBD2 covers 11 bases. The ends lost 6 bases at V and 5 bases at J; junction bases unmatched: 5. The CDR3 covers 14 residues. Germline CDR1 MNHEY, CDR2 SMNVEV (reference sequence). CDR3 bases: TGTGCCAGCAGGGGACTAGCGGCTGGGGAGACCCAGTACTTC. It translates to CASRGLAAGETQYF.

The J gene is TRBJ1-5, the V gene TRBV28, with TRBD1 matching 8 bases. CDR3 length: 16 amino acids. CDR1 is MDHEN and CDR2 is SYDVKM in the germline V gene. Unmatched junction bases numbered 10, after V lost 4 bases and J lost 5 bases. In nucleotides, the CDR3 is TGTGCCAGCAGTTCCTCCGGACAGGGTCGATATCAGCCCCAGCATTTT. It specifies CASSSSGQGRYQPQHF.

The chain recombines TRBV6-6 with TRBJ1-2; TRBD1 might be the D (5 bases). Germline CDR1 and CDR2: MNHNY and SVGAGI (reference sequence). Trimming cost V 5 bases and J 4 bases, with 14 bases left between them. This CDR3 comprises 14 residues. As DNA, the CDR3 is TGTGCCAGCAGTCCGAAAGGGGAGGTCTATGGCTACACCTTC. It yields the protein CASSPKGEVYGYTF.

This chain uses TRBV9 with TRBJ2-7; D unclear. V lost 4 bases to trimming and J lost 2 bases, with 10 bases between them. The CDR3 is made up of 13 amino acids. CDR1 and CDR2 (germline): SGDLS, YYNGEE. The CDR3, as DNA: TGTGCCAGCAGCTCTCGGCGGACCTACGAGCAGTACTTC. Its translation: CASSSRRTYEQYF.

The rearrangement uses TRBV5-1 and TRBJ2-1, with 9 bases lining up with TRBD1. Germline loops: CDR1 SGHRS, CDR2 YFSETQ. V trimming: 6 bases; J trimming: 5 bases; junction bases outside the gene matches: 9. The length of the CDR3 is 15 residues. CDR3 sequence reads: CASIRQGGLNNEQFF. CDR3 in DNA: TGCGCCAGCATCCGACAGGGGGGCCTTAACAATGAGCAGTTCTTC.